This TCR beta chain is from a study of CD8+ T cells in alopecia areata. For the study at large: Severity in treated patients was scored by percentage of scalp area affected.

Study-wide results and limits: Clonality exceeded that of normal scalp in lesional scalp, most notably in alopecia totalis/universalis. Many expanded lesional clones persisted in scalp and blood during tofacitinib.

Germline CDR1 and CDR2: SEHNR and FQNEAQ (reference sequence). Trimming pared 6 bases from V and 6 bases from J, leaving 7 bases between. CDR3 length: 11 amino acids. Following RNA extraction, reverse transcription yielded cDNA that acted as the sequencing template. Measured with immunoSEQ multiplex PCR; TCRdb has only the in-frame clones, and not every one. Found here are about 140,000 clones, about 88% of them singletons; the top ten hold approximately 13%. The treatment was: oral pan-JAK inhibitor, 5-10 mg twice daily. From alopecia areata patients, lesional scalp punch biopsies and peripheral blood were collected. A word on this clone: Its cognate antigen is unknown.

The clonotype was recovered from a human donor with alopecia areata. J is TRBJ2-3 and V is TRBV7-9, with D uncertain. Sequences were derived from CD8+ T cells sorted from blood, sampled at week 4, from a patient treated with tofacitinib. This chain's CDR3 is CASRAGDTQYF. The DNA for the CDR3 is TGTGCCAGCAGGGCCGGTGATACGCAGTATTTT.